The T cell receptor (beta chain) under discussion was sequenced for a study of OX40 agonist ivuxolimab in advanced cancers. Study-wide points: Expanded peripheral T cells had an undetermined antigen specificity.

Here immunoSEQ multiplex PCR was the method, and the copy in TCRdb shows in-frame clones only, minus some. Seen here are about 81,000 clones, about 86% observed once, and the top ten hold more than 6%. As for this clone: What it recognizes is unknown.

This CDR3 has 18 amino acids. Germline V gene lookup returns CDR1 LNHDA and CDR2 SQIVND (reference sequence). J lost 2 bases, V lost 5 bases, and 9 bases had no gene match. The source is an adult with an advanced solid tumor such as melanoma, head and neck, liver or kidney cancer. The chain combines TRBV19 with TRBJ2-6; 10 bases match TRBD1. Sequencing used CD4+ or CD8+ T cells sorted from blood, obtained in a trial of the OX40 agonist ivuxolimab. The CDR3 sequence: CASSRGGQGVAGANVLTF. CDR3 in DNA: TGTGCCAGTAGTCGGGGAGGACAGGGGGTAGCTGGGGCCAACGTCCTGACTTTC.